This is a list of T cell receptor beta chains from one sample in a study of blood T cell repertoires in COVID-19. Sequencing was performed with immunoSEQ multiplex PCR; in TCRdb, only in-frame clones are kept and a portion is missing. The sample lists under 300,000 clones; roughly 90% were seen once. The sample consisted of PBMCs or T cells enriched from blood (not recorded which). These receptors were taken from a woman younger than 45 with acute COVID-19. Both conserved end residues are part of each CDR3. A D gene is named only where the DNA matches it firmly. Clone size is given for some rows only: seen once, a few or many times, or a class if the clone is expanded.

D gene	V gene	clone size	J gene	CDR3 DNA	CDR3 protein
TRBD1	TRBV7-8	-	TRBJ1-5	TGTGCCAGCAGCCAAGACAGGGGGCCCTATCAGCCCCAGCATTTT	CASSQDRGPYQPQHF
TRBD1	TRBV2	few	TRBJ2-5	TGTGCCAGCAGTGAGGTCAGGGGGCAGTGGGAGACCCAGTACTTC	CASSEVRGQWETQYF
-	TRBV6-5	-	TRBJ1-3	TGTGCCAGCAGCACTAAGGGAGACACCATATATTTT	CASSTKGDTIYF
TRBD2	TRBV6-4	-	TRBJ2-1	TGTGCCAGCAGTAGGACTAGCGGTCTCAATGAGCAGTTCTTC	CASSRTSGLNEQFF
TRBD1	TRBV5-1	-	TRBJ1-1	TGCGCCAGCAGCCCAGGACAGGGGAACACTGAAGCTTTCTTT	CASSPGQGNTEAFF
-	TRBV5-1	-	TRBJ1-4	TGCGCCAGCAGCGCAAATCGGGCAACTAATGAAAAACTGTTTTTT	CASSANRATNEKLFF
-	TRBV2	-	TRBJ2-5	TGTGCCAGTCGACAGTTTCACGAGACCCAGTACTTC	CASRQFHETQYF
-	TRBV7-8	-	TRBJ2-1	TGTGCCAGCCTTAGCGCCAACTACAATGAGCAGTTCTTC	CASLSANYNEQFF
TRBD1	TRBV2	-	TRBJ1-6	TGTGCCAGCAGTGAAGGCAGGGGGTATAATTCACCCCTCCACTTT	CASSEGRGYNSPLHF
TRBD2	TRBV5-1	-	TRBJ2-1	TGCGCCAGCAGCTTGGTAGTAGCGGGGGGGCCTGAGCAGTTCTTC	CASSLVVAGGPEQFF
TRBD1	TRBV19	-	TRBJ1-1	TGTGCCAGTACCTCGACACGACAGGGGGCGCGCACTGAAGCTTTCTTT	CASTSTRQGARTEAFF